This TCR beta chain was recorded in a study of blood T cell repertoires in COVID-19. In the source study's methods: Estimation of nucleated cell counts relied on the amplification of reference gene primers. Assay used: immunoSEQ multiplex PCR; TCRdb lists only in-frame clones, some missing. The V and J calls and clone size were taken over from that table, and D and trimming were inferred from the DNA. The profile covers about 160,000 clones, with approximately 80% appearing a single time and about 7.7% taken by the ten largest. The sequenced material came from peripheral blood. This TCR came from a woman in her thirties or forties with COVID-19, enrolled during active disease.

The CDR3: CASSQVRATGELFF. The DNA for the CDR3 is TGTGCCAGCAGCCAAGTCAGGGCGACCGGGGAGCTGTTTTTT. The chain joins TRBV3-1 (or the pseudogene TRBV3-2) to TRBJ2-2; D might be TRBD1 (5 bases). This CDR3 contains 14 residues. Germline assignment: CDR1 LGHDT and CDR2 YNNKEL (reference sequence). Trimming stripped 1 base from V and 5 bases from J, with 8 bases between.